Shown below are 29 T cell receptor beta chains from a single sample sequenced in a study of vaccination and CD4 T cells after COVID-19. Sample treatment: roughly ten-day PBMC culture with coronavirus spike peptide pools or control peptides (ViraFEST assay). Sequencing of DNA taken from cultured CD4+ T cells relied on the Oncomine TCR Beta short-read assay. Each CDR3 protein is one row after TCRdb ran MiXCR on the PCR reads. The table has around 12,000 distinct CDR3 sequences, under 65% seen once. Antigens of these TCRs are unknown. The sequencing input was CD4+ T cells from blood, cultured in vitro. These receptors were taken from a human donor who had recovered from COVID-19.

Written as DNA, the CDR3 is TGCAGTGCCATGTGGGAGACCCAGTACTTC. Amino acids: CSAMWETQYF. This chain connects TRBV20-1 to TRBJ2-5; D is unresolved. Trimming left V 6 bases short and J 5 bases short, with 7 bases between. CDR1 and CDR2 from the germline V gene are DFQATT and SNEGSKA (reference sequence). The CDR3 is 10 amino acids.

Turning to this clonotype: One end of the junction varies from germline; a read error may be responsible. The chain has TRBV20-1 and TRBJ2-1; unclear D gene. The CDR3 has 13 amino acids. Germline V lookup: CDR1 DFQATT, CDR2 SNEGSKA (reference sequence). CDR3 coding DNA: TGTAGTGCTAGAGATCTCCAGGCTCGAAAACAGTTCTTC. It yields the protein CSARDLQARKQFF.

This clonotype has a handful of counts. The chain joins TRBV20-1 to TRBJ2-2, with a tentative D call TRBD1 (5 bases). This CDR3 has 13 amino acids. The germline V gene has CDR1 DFQATT and CDR2 SNEGSKA (reference sequence). The ends were cut back, 5 bases at V and 7 bases at J, with 14 bases in the middle. CDR3 region: CSAWSQGGGELFF. The CDR3, as DNA: TGCAGTGCTTGGAGTCAGGGCGGCGGGGAGCTGTTTTTT.

This chain links TRBV10-3 with TRBJ2-2, with 7 bases that match TRBD1. The germline V gene encodes CDR1 ENHRY and CDR2 SYGVKD. V shed 10 bases and J 0 bases; nucleotides not matched to a gene: 8. This CDR3 spans 15 amino acids. Here the CDR3 DNA reads TGTGCCACCAAACCGGGACAGTCGAACACCGGGGAGCTGTTTTTT. Residues: CATKPGQSNTGELFF.

This clonotype was counted only a few times. This CDR3 is CASSPGLIRSNQPQHF. CDR3 nucleotide sequence: TGTGCCAGCAGCCCAGGGTTGATACGTAGCAATCAGCCCCAGCATTTT. This rearrangement joins TRBV4-2 to TRBJ1-5; a weak D match, TRBD1 (5 bases). Germline V gene lookup returns CDR1 LGHNA and CDR2 YNFKEQ. CDR3 length: 16 amino acids. The V gene lost 4 bases and the J gene lost 0 bases, with 13 bases spanning the gap.

The chain employs TRBV20-1 and TRBJ2-1; 7 nucleotides match TRBD2. J gave up 0 bases and V 3 bases, and 11 bases lay outside the gene matches. This CDR3 is built from 17 residues. Germline CDR1 and CDR2: DFQATT and SNEGSKA (reference sequence). The CDR3: CSASDYAGDSSYNEQFF. Here the CDR3 DNA reads TGCAGTGCTAGTGACTACGCGGGAGACTCCTCCTACAATGAGCAGTTCTTC.

The chain employs TRBV10-3 and TRBJ2-3; D might be TRBD2 (6 bases). Germline lookup yields CDR1 ENHRY and CDR2 SYGVKD. The CDR3 runs 11 residues. V lost 8 bases to trimming and J lost 3 bases, with 6 bases between them. The CDR3 coding sequence is TGTGCCATCGGAGGGACAGATACGCAGTATTTT. Protein product: CAIGGTDTQYF.

This chain uses TRBV28 with TRBJ2-2, with no clear D. Between the trimmed V and J ends, which lost 5 bases and 2 bases, there was a span of 12 bases. Germline lookup yields CDR1 MDHEN and CDR2 SYDVKM. The CDR3 runs 15 residues. CDR3 DNA sequence: TGTGCCAGCAGTCCTCACAACGACAACACCGGGGAGCTGTTTTTT. As protein: CASSPHNDNTGELFF.

This clonotype was found a few times. This sequence joins TRBV20-1 and TRBJ1-1; unclear D gene. The CDR3 runs to 11 residues. V lost 7 bases, J lost 1 base, and 7 bases lay in between. CDR1 is DFQATT, CDR2 SNEGSKA, per germline (reference sequence). The CDR3 loop is CSVQKNTEAFF. The CDR3 DNA sequence: TGCAGTGTTCAGAAGAACACTGAAGCTTTCTTT.

The gene calls are TRBV7-9 and TRBJ2-5, with D perhaps matching TRBD2 (5 bases). Germline CDR1 reads SEHNR; CDR2 reads FQNEAQ (reference sequence). The CDR3 contains 12 residues. The ends were cut back, 11 bases at V and 5 bases at J, with 15 bases in the middle. CDR3 amino acids: CASRELSETQYF. The CDR3 DNA reads as TGTGCCTCACGGGAATTGTCGGAGACCCAGTACTTC. The variable domain in full, with the rest retrieved from reference TRBV7-9 and TRBJ2-5, is DTGVSQNPRHKITKRGQNVTFRCDPISEHNRLYWYRQTLGQGPEFLTYFQNEAQLEKSRLLSDRFSAERPKGSFSTLEIQRTEQGDSAMYLCASRELSETQYFGPGTRLLVL.

This clonotype was seen a few times. This chain connects TRBV2 to TRBJ1-2; D gene ambiguous. The CDR3 has 10 residues. Trimming removed 6 bases at V and 7 bases at J, with 6 bases between. Germline V gene data show CDR1 as SNHLY and CDR2 as FYNNEI. In DNA, the CDR3 is TGTGCCAGCAGGGGTGGTGGCTACACCTTC. Translated: CASRGGGYTF.

J is TRBJ2-2 and V is TRBV7-3; D is unresolved. The CDR3 has 14 residues. Trimming removed 5 bases at V and 2 bases at J, with 9 bases between. Germline values: CDR1 SGHTA, CDR2 FQGTGA. In nucleotides, the CDR3 is TGTGCCAGCAGCCCCAGCCTCAACACCGGGGAGCTGTTTTTT. It specifies CASSPSLNTGELFF.

This chain connects TRBV28 to TRBJ2-1, with TRBD2 matching over 13 bases. The CDR3 has 14 amino acids. Germline values: CDR1 MDHEN, CDR2 SYDVKM. With 7 bases clipped from V and 9 bases from J, the junction kept 6 bases outside the gene matches. The CDR3 DNA reads as TGTGCCAGCACATGGACTAGCGGGAGCGTTGAGCAGTTCTTC. This codes for CASTWTSGSVEQFF.

This clonotype rates as medium-sized. This chain connects TRBV25-1 to TRBJ1-6; maybe TRBD1 (5 bases). CDR1 and CDR2 (germline): MGHDK, SYGVNS. Deletions cut 1 base from V and 0 bases from J, with 10 bases between. The CDR3 covers 17 residues. The CDR3 DNA is TGTGCCAGCAGTGAATCGGGGCTGAGCTCCTATAATTCACCCCTCCACTTT. Protein sequence: CASSESGLSSYNSPLHF.

About this clonotype: A read error is possible here, since a much larger clone lies one base away. This chain links TRBV6-5 with TRBJ2-7, with a weak D call TRBD2 (6 bases). The CDR3 spans 16 residues. CDR1 is MNHEY and CDR2 is SVGAGI in the germline V gene. The ends were cut back, 4 bases at V and 2 bases at J, with 18 bases in the middle. The CDR3 is CASSSRARGLPYEQYF. The CDR3 DNA follows: TGTGCCAGCAGTTCCCGTGCGCGGGGTCTCCCCTACGAGCAGTACTTC.

This sequence joins TRBV30 and TRBJ2-3; D gene uncertain. The CDR3 loop spans 12 amino acids. The germline V gene encodes CDR1 GTSNPN and CDR2 SVGIG (reference sequence). Trimming stripped 1 base from V and 6 bases from J, with 8 bases between. The CDR3 region is CAWSDSSDTQYF. CDR3 coding DNA: TGTGCCTGGAGTGATAGCTCGGATACGCAGTATTTT.

The chain has TRBV30 and TRBJ2-1, with no clear D. This CDR3 has 14 amino acids. Germline CDR1 GTSNPN, CDR2 SVGIG (reference sequence). V was shortened by 0 bases and J by 3 bases, with 9 bases between the two germline ends. This chain's CDR3 is CAWSVGQNYNEQFF. CDR3 DNA sequence: TGTGCCTGGAGTGTTGGTCAGAACTACAATGAGCAGTTCTTC.

This clonotype was detected only a few times. The V call is TRBV11-2, the J call TRBJ2-7; 11 nucleotides align to TRBD1. After removal of 5 bases from V and 3 bases from J, the junction contained 6 bases not matched to a gene. The CDR3 has 15 amino acids. The germline V gene encodes CDR1 SGHAT and CDR2 FQNNGV. The CDR3 DNA sequence: TGTGCCAGCAGCGACCCCGGGACAGGGGGCTACGAGCAGTACTTC. This encodes CASSDPGTGGYEQYF.

The chain couples TRBV6-1 to TRBJ2-1, with no clear D. The CDR3 runs 15 residues. Germline V gene sequence: CDR1 MNHNS, CDR2 SASEGT. With 4 bases removed from V and 7 bases from J, the gap between germline ends came to 17 bases. Here the CDR3 reads CASSGSSRLRNEQFF. The CDR3 DNA reads TGTGCCAGCAGTGGGAGTAGCCGCCTGAGGAATGAGCAGTTCTTC.

The chain recombines TRBV7-2 with TRBJ2-5; 7 nucleotides align to TRBD1. Per germline, CDR1 SGHTA and CDR2 FQGNSA. Unmatched junction bases numbered 4, after V lost 0 bases and J lost 3 bases. The CDR3 contains 15 residues. The CDR3 here is CASSLAGTVKETQYF. CDR3 nucleotide sequence: TGTGCCAGCAGCTTAGCTGGGACAGTAAAAGAGACCCAGTACTTC.

This clonotype was detected a few times. The chain is built from TRBV20-1 and TRBJ2-4, with 7 bases fitting TRBD2. Germline CDR1 DFQATT, CDR2 SNEGSKA (reference sequence). After removal of 3 bases from V and 7 bases from J, the junction contained 3 bases not matched to a gene. This CDR3 region has 12 residues. In DNA, the CDR3 is TGCAGTGCTAGGGGCGGGAGCAACATTCAGTACTTC. Translation: CSARGGSNIQYF.

V is TRBV5-4 and J is TRBJ1-5; 8 bases line up with TRBD1. CDR3 length equals 17 residues. CDR1 SGHNT and CDR2 YYREEE come from the germline V gene (reference sequence). The junction had 14 bases not matched to a gene; V was cut back by 5 bases and J by 4 bases. In DNA, the CDR3 is TGTGCCAGCAGTTACCAACCCGGGACAGGCATTAATCAGCCCCAGCATTTT. As protein: CASSYQPGTGINQPQHF.

V and J are TRBV21-1 and TRBJ2-1; the D call of TRBD1 is as the table states it, not checked on the DNA. TRBV21-1 is marked as a pseudogene. The CDR3 runs to 16 residues. In nucleotides, the CDR3 is TGTGCCAGCAGCAAAGTATGGGACAGGGCTTCCCATGAGCAGTTCTTC. Protein product: CASSKVWDRASHEQFF.

This chain uses TRBV7-2 with TRBJ2-3; D remains ambiguous. Looked up from germline, CDR1 is SGHTA and CDR2 is FQGNSA. The CDR3 is 13 amino acids. Trimming took off 3 bases at V and 5 bases at J, with 9 bases between the two ends. Written as DNA, the CDR3 is TGTGCCAGCAGCTTTTGGATCCTAGATACGCAGTATTTT. Its translation: CASSFWILDTQYF. The whole variable domain, remainder taken from reference TRBV7-2 and TRBJ2-3, is GAGVSQSPSNKVTEKGKDVELRCDPISGHTALYWYRQSLGQGLEFLIYFQGNSAPDKSGLPSDRFSAERTGGSVSTLTIQRTQQEDSAVYLCASSFWILDTQYFGPGTRLTVL.

This clonotype was detected only a few times. V gene TRBV20-1 combines with J gene TRBJ2-3; possible D gene TRBD2, 6 bases. V lost 0 bases to trimming and J lost 7 bases, with 17 bases between them. Germline V gene data show CDR1 as DFQATT and CDR2 as SNEGSKA (reference sequence). The CDR3 is made up of 15 amino acids. The CDR3 coding sequence is TGCAGTGCTAGAGATCAAGGAGGGAGCTTGTATACGCAGTATTTT. Protein: CSARDQGGSLYTQYF.

This chain connects TRBV20-1 to TRBJ2-2; maybe TRBD2 (6 bases). There are 18 residues in the CDR3. Trimming removed 7 bases from V and 8 bases from J, with 32 bases in between. Looked up from germline, CDR1 is DFQATT and CDR2 is SNEGSKA (reference sequence). This CDR3 is CSVLGPRGSGTWGGELFF. Written as DNA, the CDR3 is TGCAGTGTCCTAGGCCCCCGGGGTAGCGGAACCTGGGGAGGGGAGCTGTTTTTT.

V gene TRBV4-2 combines with J gene TRBJ1-1, with D possibly TRBD1 on 6 matching bases. CDR3 size: 14 residues. The V end was cut by 0 bases, the J end by 3 bases, with 8 bases between. Germline lookup yields CDR1 LGHNA and CDR2 YNFKEQ. CDR3 loop: CASSQDTGYTEAFF. CDR3 sequence (DNA): TGTGCCAGCAGCCAAGATACAGGGTACACTGAAGCTTTCTTT.

This clonotype was counted between two and nine times. The rearrangement joins TRBV19 to TRBJ1-5; D gene uncertain. Germline loops: CDR1 LNHDA, CDR2 SQIVND (reference sequence). V was cut by 8 bases and J by 1 base, with 6 bases left in between. The CDR3 length is 12 residues. CDR3 DNA: TGTGCCAGTTCCGACAGCAATCAGCCCCAGCATTTT. It specifies CASSDSNQPQHF.

This clonotype was seen a single time. This sequence joins TRBV20-1 and TRBJ2-7, with a tentative D call TRBD1 (5 bases). The V end lost 6 bases, the J end lost 5 bases, and 20 bases lay between the germline ends. This CDR3 is built from 14 residues. The V gene's germline CDR1 is DFQATT and CDR2 SNEGSKA (reference sequence). This chain's CDR3 is CSAQDTGTGDEQYF. CDR3 nucleotide sequence: TGCAGTGCCCAGGACACGGGCACGGGTGACGAGCAGTACTTC.